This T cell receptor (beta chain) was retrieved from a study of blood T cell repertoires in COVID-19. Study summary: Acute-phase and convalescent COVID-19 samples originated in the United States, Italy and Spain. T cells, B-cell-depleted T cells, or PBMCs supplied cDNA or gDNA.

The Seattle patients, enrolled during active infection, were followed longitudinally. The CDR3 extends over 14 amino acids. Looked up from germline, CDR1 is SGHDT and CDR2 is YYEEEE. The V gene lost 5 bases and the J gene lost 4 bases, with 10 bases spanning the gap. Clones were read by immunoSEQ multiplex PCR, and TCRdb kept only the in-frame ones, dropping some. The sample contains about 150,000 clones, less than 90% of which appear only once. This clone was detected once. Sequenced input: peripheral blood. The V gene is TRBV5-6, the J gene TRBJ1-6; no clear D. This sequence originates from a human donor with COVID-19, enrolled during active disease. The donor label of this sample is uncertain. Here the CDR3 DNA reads TGTGCCAGCAGTTCGCCGCAGTATAATTCACCCCTCCACTTT. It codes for CASSSPQYNSPLHF. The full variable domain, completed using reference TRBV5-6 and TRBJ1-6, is DAGVTQSPTHLIKTRGQQVTLRCSPKSGHDTVSWYQQALGQGPQFIFQYYEEEERQRGNFPDRFSGHQFPNYSSELNVNALLLGDSALYLCASSSPQYNSPLHFGNGTRLTVT.